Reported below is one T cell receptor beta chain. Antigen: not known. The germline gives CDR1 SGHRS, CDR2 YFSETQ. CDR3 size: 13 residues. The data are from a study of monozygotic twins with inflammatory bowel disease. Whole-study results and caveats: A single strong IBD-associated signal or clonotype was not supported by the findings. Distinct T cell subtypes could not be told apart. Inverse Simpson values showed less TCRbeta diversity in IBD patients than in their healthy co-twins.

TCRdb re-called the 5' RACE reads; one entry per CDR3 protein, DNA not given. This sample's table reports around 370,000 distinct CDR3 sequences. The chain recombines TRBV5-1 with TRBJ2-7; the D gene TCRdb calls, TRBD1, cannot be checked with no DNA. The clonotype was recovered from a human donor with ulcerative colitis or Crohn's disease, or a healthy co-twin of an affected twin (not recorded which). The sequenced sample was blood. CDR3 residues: CASSSGQGFGQYF.